This TCR beta chain is from a study of PD-1 blockade in mismatch repair-deficient tumors (dated by TCRdb to the late 2010s). At the level of the whole study: Between September 2013 and late 2016, roughly 78 consecutive patients with some twelve mismatch repair-deficient cancer types, all previously treated and progressing, were enrolled in the trial. Tumor-associated T cell clones in the peripheral blood of patients responding to PD-1 blockade were tracked using deep sequencing of TCR CDR3 regions. Results and caveats for the whole study, not just this receptor: After pembrolizumab, tumor-resident clones, which were often undetectable in blood before treatment, expanded rapidly and then contracted, generally ahead of radiologic responses.

Worth noting for this clone: Its antigen specificity is not known. No per-base quality is available; no much larger clone lies one base away.

Mismatch repair deficiency was established in every enrolled patient by polymerase chain reaction or immunohistochemistry. A few patients who responded to pembrolizumab therapy underwent TCR sequencing. The phase II trial prospectively evaluated PD-1 blockade with pembrolizumab in advanced mismatch repair-deficient cancers, independent of tissue of origin. Serial peripheral blood T cell samples were collected before and at multiple times after starting PD-1 blockade. The timing of each blood sample was reported as weeks after the first dose of pembrolizumab. The library was built by means of the immunoSEQ multiplex PCR assay. TCRdb mirrors the immuneACCESS table, restricted to in-frame sequences. Some clones are absent from its copies; in checked studies, under half trace to an unresolved V gene, and the reason for the others is unknown. The sample data list approximately 80,000 clones, and roughly 80% of these were observed just once. The ten most abundant clones make up roughly 5.5% of the sample.

Via the germline V gene, CDR1 is SGHTA and CDR2 FQGNSA. V lost 5 bases and J lost 12 bases; the stretch between them is 13 bases long. The CDR3 runs 12 residues from the cysteine to the phenylalanine. Only CDR3 DNA is held: 36 bases, read in frame from base 1. The rearranged chain carries TRBV7-2 and TRBJ1-4; the D gene identity is not certain. The TCR originated in an adult with mismatch repair-deficient cancer. Sequences were derived from peripheral blood, sampled 44 weeks after starting pembrolizumab. The DNA sequence is as follows: TGTGCCAGCAGCCTGGCGGCTGAGCAACTGTTTTTT. This yields the protein CASSLAAEQLFF.